The entry below describes one T cell receptor beta chain. Its target is not known. Template switching added a universal primer site; cDNA carried unique molecular identifiers. In TCRdb, the 5' RACE reads were re-called with MiXCR into one record per CDR3 protein. Here the sample spans roughly 470,000 distinct CDR3 sequences, roughly an eighth being singletons. The data derive from a study of identical twins. Study-wide results and caveats: The models gave estimates that fell short of the out-of-frame TCR alpha sharing seen in monozygotic twins. Beta out-of-frame sequences displayed a weaker excess of sharing between twins. Within cord blood, abundant beta clonotypes carried fewer insertions, but memory repertoires showed no such trend.

The CDR3 runs to 14 residues. Losses at the gene ends were 2 bases for V and 5 bases for J; bases not matched to a gene: 6. Germline V gene sequence: CDR1 SGHRS, CDR2 YFSETQ. These records were also assigned to another study, of yellow fever vaccine responses in identical twins.

The receptor was isolated from a woman aged 18-29 years in good health. The chain combines TRBV5-1 with TRBJ2-7; TRBD2 aligns across 8 bases. Source material: CD4+ T cells sorted from blood. The chain's CDR3 is CASSFAGTSNEQYF. The CDR3 bases are TGCGCCAGCAGCTTTGCCGGGACTAGTAACGAGCAGTACTTC.